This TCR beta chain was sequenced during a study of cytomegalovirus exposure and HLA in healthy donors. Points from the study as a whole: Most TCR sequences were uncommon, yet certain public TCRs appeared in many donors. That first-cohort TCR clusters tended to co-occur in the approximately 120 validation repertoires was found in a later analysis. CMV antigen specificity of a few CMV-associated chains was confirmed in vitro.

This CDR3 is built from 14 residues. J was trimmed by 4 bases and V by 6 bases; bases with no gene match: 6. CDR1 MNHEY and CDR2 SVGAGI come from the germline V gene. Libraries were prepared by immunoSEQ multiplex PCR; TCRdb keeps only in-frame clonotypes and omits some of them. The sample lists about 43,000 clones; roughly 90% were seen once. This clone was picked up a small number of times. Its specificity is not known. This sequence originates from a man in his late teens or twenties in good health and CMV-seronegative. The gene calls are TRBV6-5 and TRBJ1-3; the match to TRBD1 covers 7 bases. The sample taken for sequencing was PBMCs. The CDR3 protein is CASRRTGVGNTIYF. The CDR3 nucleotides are TGTGCCAGCAGGCGCACAGGGGTAGGAAACACCATATATTTT.